The 15 T cell receptor beta chains given below trace back to one sample, sequenced in a study of OX40 agonist ivuxolimab in advanced cancers. The method was immunoSEQ multiplex PCR; TCRdb's version includes in-frame clones alone and lacks a portion of them. Among tens of thousands of clones, less than 90% were seen once, and the ten largest hold roughly 3.3%. The specimen comprised CD4+ or CD8+ T cells sorted from blood, sampled in a trial of the OX40 agonist ivuxolimab. Receptors originate from an adult with an advanced solid tumor such as melanoma, head and neck, liver or kidney cancer.

The V and J genes are TRBV6-1 and TRBJ2-2, with D possibly called TRBD1 or TRBD2 (6 bases each). This CDR3 is built from 13 residues. Per germline, CDR1 MNHNS and CDR2 SASEGT. V was trimmed by 11 bases and J by 2 bases, leaving 12 bases between them. CDR3 region: CARGTPNTGELFF. CDR3 bases: TGTGCCCGCGGGACACCTAACACCGGGGAGCTGTTTTTT.

The chain joins TRBV7-3 to TRBJ2-1; D ambiguous. V lost 4 bases and J 9 bases, leaving 10 bases between the germline ends. Germline-derived CDR1 and CDR2 are SGHTA and FQGTGA. The CDR3 covers 12 residues. The CDR3 nucleotides are TGTGCCAGCAGCTCTCGGACGGGTGAGCAGTTCTTC. Translating it yields CASSSRTGEQFF.

This clone was seen only once. The CDR3 sequence: CASSLSGGAIRQETQYF. CDR3 in DNA: TGTGCCAGCAGTTTAAGCGGGGGGGCGATCCGCCAAGAGACCCAGTACTTC. V and J are TRBV28 and TRBJ2-5; TRBD2 aligns across 10 bases. V lost 2 bases, J lost 1 base, and 7 bases stayed unmatched. CDR1 MDHEN and CDR2 SYDVKM come from the germline V gene. This CDR3 has 17 amino acids.

V is TRBV2 and J is TRBJ1-5; tentatively, D is TRBD1 (6 bases). CDR1 is SNHLY and CDR2 is FYNNEI in the germline V gene. Trimming left V 11 bases short and J 5 bases short, with 16 bases between. This CDR3 has 13 amino acids. The chain's CDR3 is CASEGGAHQPQHF. Here the CDR3 DNA reads TGTGCCTCAGAGGGGGGAGCACATCAGCCCCAGCATTTT.

The chain couples TRBV28 to TRBJ2-7; TRBD1 or TRBD2 may be the D gene (6 bases each). The germline V gene has CDR1 MDHEN and CDR2 SYDVKM. V lost 5 bases and J lost 4, with 12 bases in between. CDR3 length: 13 amino acids. CDR3 loop: CASSGGPGYEQYF. Written as DNA, the CDR3 is TGTGCCAGCAGTGGGGGGCCGGGATACGAGCAGTACTTC.

The chain couples TRBV10-3 to TRBJ2-1, with TRBD2 matching over 10 bases. J gave up 12 bases and V 2 bases, and 4 bases lay outside the gene matches. This CDR3 contains 13 residues. The germline CDR1 and CDR2 sequences are ENHRY and SYGVKD. In DNA form, the CDR3 reads TGTGCCATCAGTGAGGGGCTAGCGGGGGTGCAGTTCTTC. Its translation is CAISEGLAGVQFF.

V gene TRBV5-4 combines with J gene TRBJ2-1; D not resolved. Trimming left V 2 bases short and J 8 bases short, with 11 bases between. Germline V lookup: CDR1 SGHNT, CDR2 YYREEE (reference sequence). The CDR3 runs to 13 residues. The CDR3 DNA sequence: TGTGCCAGCAGCTTAAGGGTATCGCATGAGCAGTTCTTC. Protein: CASSLRVSHEQFF.

The chain's CDR3 is CACNLRGGDIQYF. For the CDR3, the DNA is TGTGCCTGCAACCTTCGGGGAGGTGACATTCAGTACTTC. This chain connects TRBV30 to TRBJ2-4; possible D gene TRBD2, 6 bases. The CDR3 spans 13 residues. Trimming stripped 6 bases from V and 8 bases from J, with 17 bases between. CDR1 and CDR2 (germline): GTSNPN, SVGIG (reference sequence). Looking up the rest from reference TRBV30 and TRBJ2-4 gives the full variable domain: SQTIHQWPATLVQPVGSPLSLECTVEGTSNPNLYWYRQAAGRGLQLLFYSVGIGQISSEVPQNLSASRPQDRQFILSSKKLLLSDSGFYLCACNLRGGDIQYFGAGTRLSVL.

This rearrangement joins TRBV7-8 to TRBJ1-1; D uncertain. CDR3 length: 14 residues. Between the trimmed V and J ends, which lost 5 bases and 0 bases, there was a span of 10 bases. The germline V gene encodes CDR1 SGHVS and CDR2 FQNEAQ. CDR3 region: CASSTVLLNTEAFF. In DNA form, the CDR3 reads TGTGCCAGCAGCACCGTCCTATTGAACACTGAAGCTTTCTTT.

This chain uses TRBV6-5 with TRBJ2-7; the D is unclear. Per the germline V gene, CDR1 is MNHEY and CDR2 is SVGAGI. The CDR3 is 11 residues long. V was trimmed by 5 bases and J by 6 bases, leaving 8 bases between them. The CDR3 region has the DNA TGTGCCAGCAGTGTAGGGTTCGAGCAGTACTTC. This encodes CASSVGFEQYF.

Regarding this clone: The junction departs from the called germline gene at one end, perhaps through a read error. The gene calls are TRBV7-7 and TRBJ2-3; D might be TRBD1 (6 bases). Germline V gene lookup returns CDR1 SSHAT and CDR2 FNYEAQ (reference sequence). This CDR3 region has 15 residues. CDR3 DNA sequence: TGTGCTAGCAGCGAAGGGGGATACGAGACAGATACGCAGTATTTT. Encoded protein: CASSEGGYETDTQYF.

CDR3 amino acids: CAWGGGQPQHF. For the CDR3, the DNA is TGTGCCTGGGGGGGAGGTCAGCCCCAGCATTTT. The J gene is TRBJ1-5, the V gene TRBV30, with a tentative D call TRBD1 (5 bases). The CDR3 totals 11 residues. Trimming took 5 bases from V and 6 from J, leaving 8 bases between them. Germline CDR1 and CDR2: GTSNPN and SVGIG (reference sequence).

The V call is TRBV14, the J call TRBJ2-6, with a tentative D call TRBD2 (5 bases). The CDR3 covers 14 residues. Germline assignment: CDR1 SGHDN and CDR2 FVKESK. DNA of the CDR3: TGTGAGGAGGACTCCGTGGCTGGGGCCAACGTCCTGACTTTC. Its translation: CEEDSVAGANVLTF.

The chain couples TRBV5-4 to TRBJ2-5; D possibly uses TRBD1 or TRBD2 (6 bases each). CDR3 length: 15 residues. Germline CDR1 is SGHNT and CDR2 is YYREEE (reference sequence). Trimming removed 0 bases at V and 2 bases at J, with 11 bases between. The CDR3 sequence is CASSLAGAQQETQYF. The CDR3 DNA sequence: TGTGCCAGCAGCTTGGCGGGGGCACAGCAAGAGACCCAGTACTTC.

The rearrangement uses TRBV7-9 and TRBJ1-2; 7 bases are shared with TRBD1. V was clipped by 7 bases and J by 1 base; unmatched bases: 15. The CDR3 is 17 residues long. Germline assignment: CDR1 SEHNR and CDR2 FQNEAQ (reference sequence). CDR3 DNA: TGTGCCAGCACCTACGACAGGGCTGCAACCCTTAACTATGGCTACACCTTC. Amino acid sequence: CASTYDRAATLNYGYTF.